The 6 T cell receptor beta chains below come from one sample, sequenced in a study of blood T cells in healthy people across ages. Primers used in a second PCR of about 7 to 11 cycles were a sample-barcoded 5' primer and a J-beta primer mix. TCRdb reanalysed the 5' RACE reads using MiXCR and keeps one entry per CDR3 protein. The sample records 1.5 million to 1.9 million distinct CDR3 sequences, about 45% being singletons. The material sequenced was blood. Source of these receptors: a woman aged 18-29 years in good health.

The rearrangement uses TRBV21-1 and TRBJ2-6; the table's D call TRBD2 went unverified against the DNA. TRBV21-1 is deemed a pseudogene. The CDR3 has 17 amino acids. Here the CDR3 reads CASSKVGGRENANVLTF. In DNA form, the CDR3 reads TGTGCCAGCAGCAAAGTGGGGGGTCGGGAGAATGCCAACGTCCTGACTTTC.

As regards this clonotype: A much more abundant neighbour one base away suggests this may be a read error. This chain joins TRBV6-5 and TRBJ2-7; D gene ambiguous. V was clipped by 6 bases and J by 3 bases, with 9 bases between them. Germline CDR1 MNHEY, CDR2 SVGAGI. The CDR3 runs 12 residues. The CDR3 bases are TGTGCCAGCAGCCCCACTCTCTACGAGCAGTACTTC. Its protein product is CASSPTLYEQYF.

This clonotype was seen a single time. This rearrangement joins TRBV20-1 to TRBJ2-3; 8 nucleotides line up with TRBD2. The J call may be wrong; the DNA end is better matched by TRBJ2-7. This CDR3 has 12 residues. The germline V gene encodes CDR1 DFQATT and CDR2 SNEGSKA (reference sequence). The CDR3 is CSARGLGVEQYF. The CDR3 DNA reads as TGCAGTGCTAGGGGACTAGGGGTTGAGCAGTACTTC.

Here the CDR3 DNA reads TGTGCCAGCAGTTCCAGGGAGCCTAGCACAGATACGCAGTATTTT. This codes for CASSSREPSTDTQYF. The chain uses TRBV12-3 or TRBV12-4 and TRBJ2-3; perhaps D is TRBD1 or TRBD2 (5 bases each). This CDR3 has 15 residues. The V gene lost 4 bases and the J gene lost 0 bases, with 11 bases spanning the gap.

J is TRBJ1-1 and V is TRBV7-8; TRBD1 might be the D (6 bases). Germline V gene sequence: CDR1 SGHVS, CDR2 FQNEAQ. Trimming removed 0 bases from V and 0 bases from J, with 11 bases in between. The CDR3 spans 16 residues. The CDR3 DNA reads TGTGCCAGCAGCTTAGCGAGGGGGGGAATGAACACTGAAGCTTTCTTT. This codes for CASSLARGGMNTEAFF. The full variable domain, completed using reference TRBV7-8 and TRBJ1-1, is GAGVSQSPRYKVAKRGQDVALRCDPISGHVSLFWYQQALGQGPEFLTYFQNEAQLDKSGLPSDRFFAERPEGSVSTLKIQRTQQEDSAVYLCASSLARGGMNTEAFFGQGTRLTVV.

A note on this clonotype: The DNA is omitted, as the CDR3 cannot be located on it reliably, and the CDR3 follows TCRdb's listing. The V and J genes are TRBV6-6 and TRBJ2-5; the DNA was not used to check the table's D call, TRBD2. The CDR3 comprises 14 residues, both ends counted. Germline V gene lookup returns CDR1 MNHNY and CDR2 SVGAGI (reference sequence). The CDR3 is CACSAGLGGYEQYF.